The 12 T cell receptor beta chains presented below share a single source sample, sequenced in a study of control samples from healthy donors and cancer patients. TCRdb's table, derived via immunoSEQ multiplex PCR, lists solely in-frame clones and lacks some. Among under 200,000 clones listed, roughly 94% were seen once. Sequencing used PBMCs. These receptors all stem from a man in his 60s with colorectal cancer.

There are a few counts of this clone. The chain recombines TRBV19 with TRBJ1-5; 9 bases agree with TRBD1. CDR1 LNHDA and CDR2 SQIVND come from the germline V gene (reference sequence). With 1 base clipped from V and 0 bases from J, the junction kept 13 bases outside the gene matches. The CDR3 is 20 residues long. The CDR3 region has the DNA TGTGCCAGTAGTATAGTCGTGGACAGGGGATTCTATTATAGCAATCAGCCCCAGCATTTT. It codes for CASSIVVDRGFYYSNQPQHF.

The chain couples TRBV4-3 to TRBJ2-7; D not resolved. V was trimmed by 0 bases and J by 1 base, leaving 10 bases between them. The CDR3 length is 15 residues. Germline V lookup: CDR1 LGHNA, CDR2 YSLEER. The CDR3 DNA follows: TGCGCCAGCAGCCAAGATCGGCACGGATCCTACGAGCAGTACTTC. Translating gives CASSQDRHGSYEQYF.

CDR3 nucleotides: TGTGCCAGCAGCTCACAGGAAGTCCCTGAAGCTTTCTTT. Its translation: CASSSQEVPEAFF. V is TRBV7-9 and J is TRBJ1-1; D may be TRBD1 (5 bases). Germline V gives CDR1 SEHNR, CDR2 FQNEAQ (reference sequence). V was cut by 4 bases and J by 6 bases, with 12 bases left in between. The CDR3 is 13 residues long. The full variable domain, rest sourced from reference TRBV7-9 and TRBJ1-1, is DTGVSQNPRHKITKRGQNVTFRCDPISEHNRLYWYRQTLGQGPEFLTYFQNEAQLEKSRLLSDRFSAERPKGSFSTLEIQRTEQGDSAMYLCASSSQEVPEAFFGQGTRLTVV.

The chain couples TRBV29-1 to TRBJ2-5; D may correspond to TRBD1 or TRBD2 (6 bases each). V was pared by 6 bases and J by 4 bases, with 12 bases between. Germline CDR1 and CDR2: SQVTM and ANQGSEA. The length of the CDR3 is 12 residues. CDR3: CSVRRGAETQYF. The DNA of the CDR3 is TGCAGCGTCCGAAGGGGGGCAGAGACCCAGTACTTC.

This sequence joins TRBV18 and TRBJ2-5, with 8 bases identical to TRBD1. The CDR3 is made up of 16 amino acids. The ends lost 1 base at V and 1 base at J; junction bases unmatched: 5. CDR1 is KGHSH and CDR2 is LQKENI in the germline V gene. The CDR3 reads CASSPRAGGLQETQYF. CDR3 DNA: TGTGCCAGCTCACCACGGGCAGGGGGCCTCCAAGAGACCCAGTACTTC. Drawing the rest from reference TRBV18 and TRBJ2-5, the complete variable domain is NAGVMQNPRHLVRRRGQEARLRCSPMKGHSHVYWYRQLPEEGLKFMVYLQKENIIDESGMPKERFSAEFPKEGPSILRIQQVVRGDSAAYFCASSPRAGGLQETQYFGPGTRLLVL.

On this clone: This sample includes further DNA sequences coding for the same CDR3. CDR3 nucleotide sequence: TGTGCCAGCAGTTTACTCAATCAGCCCCAGCATTTT. Its translation is CASSLLNQPQHF. This sequence joins TRBV28 and TRBJ1-5; no firm D call. The germline CDR1 and CDR2 sequences are MDHEN and SYDVKM. This CDR3 contains 12 residues. V gave up 2 bases and J gave up 3 bases, with 2 bases separating them.

This chain's CDR3 is CASSFDTDSAWDTF. CDR3 DNA sequence: TGTGCCAGCAGCTTCGATACTGACAGTGCGTGGGACACCTTC. The chain links TRBV7-2 to TRBJ1-2, with a weak D call TRBD1 (5 bases). Trimming took off 3 bases at V and 12 bases at J, with 20 bases between the two ends. Germline CDR1 is SGHTA and CDR2 is FQGNSA. CDR3 length: 14 residues.

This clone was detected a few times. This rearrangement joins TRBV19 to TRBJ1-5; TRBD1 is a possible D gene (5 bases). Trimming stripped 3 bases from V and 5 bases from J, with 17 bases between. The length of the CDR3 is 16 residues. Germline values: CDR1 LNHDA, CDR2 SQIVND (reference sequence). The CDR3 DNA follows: TGTGCCAGTAGTATTAGGGACCGCCGATCAGATCAGCCCCAGCATTTT. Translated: CASSIRDRRSDQPQHF.

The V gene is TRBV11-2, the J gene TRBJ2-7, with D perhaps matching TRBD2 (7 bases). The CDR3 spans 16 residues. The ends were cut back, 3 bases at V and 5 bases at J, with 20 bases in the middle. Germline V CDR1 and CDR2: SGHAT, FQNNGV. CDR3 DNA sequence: TGTGCCAGCAGCTTGGTTCGGGGGGCGCGGGTGGACGAGCAGTACTTC. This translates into CASSLVRGARVDEQYF.

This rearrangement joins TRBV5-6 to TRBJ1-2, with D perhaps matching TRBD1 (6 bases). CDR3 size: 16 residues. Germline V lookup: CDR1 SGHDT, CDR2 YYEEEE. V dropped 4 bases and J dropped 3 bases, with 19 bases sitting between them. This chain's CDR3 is CASSGQPPNPDYGYTF. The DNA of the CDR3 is TGTGCCAGCAGCGGACAGCCACCCAACCCTGACTATGGCTACACCTTC.

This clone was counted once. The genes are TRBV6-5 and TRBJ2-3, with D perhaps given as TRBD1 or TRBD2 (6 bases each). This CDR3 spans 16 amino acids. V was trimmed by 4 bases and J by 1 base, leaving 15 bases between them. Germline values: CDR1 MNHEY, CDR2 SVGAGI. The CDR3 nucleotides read TGTGCCAGCAGTTCCGGGGGCGCAGTGGGCACAGATACGCAGTATTTT. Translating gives CASSSGGAVGTDTQYF.

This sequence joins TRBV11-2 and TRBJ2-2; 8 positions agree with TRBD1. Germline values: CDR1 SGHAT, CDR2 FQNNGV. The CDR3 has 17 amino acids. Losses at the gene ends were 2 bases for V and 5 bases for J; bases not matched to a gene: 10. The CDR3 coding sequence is TGTGCCAGCAGCTTATCCATGGGCAGGGGGCGTACCGGGGAGCTGTTTTTT. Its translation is CASSLSMGRGRTGELFF.